This TCR beta chain derives from a study of blood T cell repertoires in COVID-19 (dated by TCRdb to the early 2020s). As for the study more broadly: Samples covering the acute and convalescent phases of COVID-19 were provided by collaborators in the United States, Italy and Spain. Where available, HLA class I and class II types were taken from metadata supplied by the sample provider and were not determined by assay-based typing. Subjects who had been exposed to COVID-19, were actively infected with it, or had recovered from it provided the deeply sampled blood TCRbeta repertoires that made up the dataset. The repertoires were released in a freely available public database meant as a resource for research on the immune response to SARS-CoV-2. The prospective study material was composed of cDNA or gDNA derived from T cells, B-cell-depleted T cells, or PBMCs. The sample metadata nearly always contained a de-identified subject ID, COVID-19 status, age in years and sex. Samples came from the ongoing ImmuneRACE study (first 160 participants) plus 1,254 subjects from 6 global collaborators. Study-wide findings and limitations: The quantity of clinical and demographic metadata differed by source and by participant and was supplied without curation.

The immunoSEQ Assay, a bias-controlled multiplex PCR, was used to amplify TCRbeta CDR3 regions from genomic DNA. The paper's data handling went like this. Within the assay, amplification of reference gene primers was used to estimate how many nucleated cells each sample contained. Sequence reads were collapsed and filtered to measure the absolute abundance of every unique TCRbeta CDR3 rearrangement. For each sample, productive Simpson clonality was calculated by taking the square root of Simpson's diversity index across productive rearrangements. TCRdb limited this immuneACCESS table to in-frame rearrangements with V and J called. A share of clones is missing; checked studies link under half to unresolved V genes, and the rest is unexplained. Clone size and the V and J calls come from that table; the DNA yielded D and trimming. The sample has around 300,000 clones on record, around 86% of them singletons. 1.5% to 2% of the sample is taken by the ten largest.

The CDR3 measures 15 amino acids from cysteine to phenylalanine. Only the CDR3 portion is preserved as DNA: 45 bases, with reading frame beginning at the first base. V drops 4 bases and J drops 4 bases, leaving 14 bases in between. Based on the germline V gene, the CDR1 and CDR2 sequences are SNHLY and FYNNEI. Remarks on this clone: Its antigen remains unidentified. There are no base qualities to consult, and no much larger clone falls within one base.

Enrolling through a virtual design, the prospective study's participants ranged in age from roughly 18 to 90 years and lived across 24 United States geographic areas. In the prospective study, participants were assigned to cohorts based on the clinical history participants reported in a screening survey and a study questionnaire. ImmuneRACE Cohort 3 recovered participants were defined by two consecutive negative NP/OP PCR tests, healthcare professional clearance, or symptom resolution. Each participant in the prospective study had whole blood, serum and a nasopharyngeal or oropharyngeal swab collected by mobile phlebotomists. Participants in the prospective study had the option to provide additional blood draws and questionnaires over an approximately two-month period. Blood samples from the prospective study were shipped frozen or at room temperature prior to DNA extraction.

This TCR derives from a middle-aged woman who had recovered from COVID-19. What was sequenced was PBMCs or T cells enriched from blood (not recorded which). This chain is built from TRBV2 and TRBJ1-5, and perhaps TRBD1 as D gene, on 6 matching bases. The encoded CDR3 is CASSGSDSRNQPQHF. The DNA is TGTGCCAGCAGTGGCTCGGACAGCCGTAATCAGCCCCAGCATTTT.